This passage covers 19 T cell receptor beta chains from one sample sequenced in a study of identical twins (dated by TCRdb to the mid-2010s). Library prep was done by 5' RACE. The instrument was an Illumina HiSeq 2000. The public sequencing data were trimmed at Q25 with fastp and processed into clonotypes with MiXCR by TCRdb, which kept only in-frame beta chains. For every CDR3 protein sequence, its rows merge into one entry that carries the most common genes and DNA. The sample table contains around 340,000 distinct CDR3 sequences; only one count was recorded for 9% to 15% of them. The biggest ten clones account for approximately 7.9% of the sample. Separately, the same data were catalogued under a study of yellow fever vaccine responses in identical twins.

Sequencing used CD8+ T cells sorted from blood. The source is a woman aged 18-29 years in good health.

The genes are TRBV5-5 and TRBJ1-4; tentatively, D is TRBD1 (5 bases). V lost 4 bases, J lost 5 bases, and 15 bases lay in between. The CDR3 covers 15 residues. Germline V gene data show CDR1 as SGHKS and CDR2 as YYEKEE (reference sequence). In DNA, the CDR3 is TGTGCCAGCAGCCGTGAGGGGATTTTCAATGAAAAACTGTTTTTT. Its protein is CASSREGIFNEKLFF.

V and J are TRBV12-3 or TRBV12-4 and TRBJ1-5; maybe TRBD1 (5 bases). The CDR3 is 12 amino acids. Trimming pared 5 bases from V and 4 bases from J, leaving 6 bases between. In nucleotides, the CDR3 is TGTGCCAGCAGTGGGGGGAATCAGCCCCAGCATTTT. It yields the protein CASSGGNQPQHF.

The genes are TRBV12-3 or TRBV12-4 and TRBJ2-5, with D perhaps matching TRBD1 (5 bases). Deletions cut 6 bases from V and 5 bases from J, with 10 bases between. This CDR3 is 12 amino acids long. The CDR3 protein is CASSTHRETQYF. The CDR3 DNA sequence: TGTGCCAGCAGCACCCACAGGGAGACCCAGTACTTC.

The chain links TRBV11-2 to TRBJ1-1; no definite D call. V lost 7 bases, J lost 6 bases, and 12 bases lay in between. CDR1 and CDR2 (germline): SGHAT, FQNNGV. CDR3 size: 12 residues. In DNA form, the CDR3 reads TGTGCCAGCACCTCCTCGCCCGCTGAAGCTTTCTTT. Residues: CASTSSPAEAFF. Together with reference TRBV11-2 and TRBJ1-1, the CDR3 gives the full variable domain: EAGVAQSPRYKIIEKRQSVAFWCNPISGHATLYWYQQILGQGPKLLIQFQNNGVVDDSQLPKDRFSAERLKGVDSTLKIQPAKLEDSAVYLCASTSSPAEAFFGQGTRLTVV.

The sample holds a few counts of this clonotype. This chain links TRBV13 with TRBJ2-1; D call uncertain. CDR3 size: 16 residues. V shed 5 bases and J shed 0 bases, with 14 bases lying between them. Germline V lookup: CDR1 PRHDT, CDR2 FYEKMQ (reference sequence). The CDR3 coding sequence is TGTGCCAGCAGCGGCCGATTGAGTAGCTCCTACAATGAGCAGTTCTTC. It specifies CASSGRLSSSYNEQFF. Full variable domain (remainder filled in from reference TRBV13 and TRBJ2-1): AAGVIQSPRHLIKEKRETATLKCYPIPRHDTVYWYQQGPGQDPQFLISFYEKMQSDKGSIPDRFSAQQFSDYHSELNMSSLELGDSALYFCASSGRLSSSYNEQFFGPGTRLTVL.

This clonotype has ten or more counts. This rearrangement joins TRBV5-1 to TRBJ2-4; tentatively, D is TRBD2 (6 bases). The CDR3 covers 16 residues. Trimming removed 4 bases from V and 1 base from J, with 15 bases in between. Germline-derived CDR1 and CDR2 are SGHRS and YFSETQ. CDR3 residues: CASSPEFLAAKNIQYF. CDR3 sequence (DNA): TGCGCCAGCAGCCCGGAGTTCCTAGCGGCCAAAAACATTCAGTACTTC.

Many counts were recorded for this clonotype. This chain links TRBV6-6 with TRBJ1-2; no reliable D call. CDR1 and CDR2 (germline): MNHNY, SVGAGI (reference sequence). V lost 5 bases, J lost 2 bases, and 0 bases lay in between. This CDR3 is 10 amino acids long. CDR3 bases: TGTGCCAGCAGTAACTATGGCTACACCTTC. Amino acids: CASSNYGYTF.

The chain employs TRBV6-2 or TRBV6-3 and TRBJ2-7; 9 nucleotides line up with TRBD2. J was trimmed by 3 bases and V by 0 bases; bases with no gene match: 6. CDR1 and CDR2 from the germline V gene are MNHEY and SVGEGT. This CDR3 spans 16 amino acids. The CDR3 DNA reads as TGTGCCAGCAGTTACTCAGGGCTAGCGGGGAACTACGAGCAGTACGTC. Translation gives CASSYSGLAGNYEQYV.

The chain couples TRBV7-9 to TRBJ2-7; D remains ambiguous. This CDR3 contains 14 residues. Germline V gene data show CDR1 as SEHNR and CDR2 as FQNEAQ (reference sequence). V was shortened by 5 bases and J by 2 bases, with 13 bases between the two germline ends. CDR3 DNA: TGTGCCAGCAGCACACAAGTGTTACCCTACGAGCAGTACTTC. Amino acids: CASSTQVLPYEQYF.

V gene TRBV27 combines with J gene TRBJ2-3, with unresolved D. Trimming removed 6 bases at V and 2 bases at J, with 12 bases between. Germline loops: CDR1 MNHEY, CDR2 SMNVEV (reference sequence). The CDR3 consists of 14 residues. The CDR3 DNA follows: TGTGCCAGCAGCCCCTCGTTGGTCACAGATACGCAGTATTTT. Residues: CASSPSLVTDTQYF.

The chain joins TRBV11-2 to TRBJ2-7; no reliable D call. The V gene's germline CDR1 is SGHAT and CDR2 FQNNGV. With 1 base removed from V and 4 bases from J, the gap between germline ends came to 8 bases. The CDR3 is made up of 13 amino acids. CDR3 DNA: TGTGCCAGCAGCTTAGTGGGTTTTTACGAGCAGTACGTC. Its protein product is CASSLVGFYEQYV.

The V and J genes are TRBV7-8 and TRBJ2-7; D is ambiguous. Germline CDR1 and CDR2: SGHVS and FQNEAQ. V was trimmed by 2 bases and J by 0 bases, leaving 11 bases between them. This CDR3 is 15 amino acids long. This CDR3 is CASSLIGPSSYEQYF. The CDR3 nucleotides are TGTGCCAGCAGCTTAATTGGGCCGAGCTCCTACGAGCAGTACTTC. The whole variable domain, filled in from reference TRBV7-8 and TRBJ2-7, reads GAGVSQSPRYKVAKRGQDVALRCDPISGHVSLFWYQQALGQGPEFLTYFQNEAQLDKSGLPSDRFFAERPEGSVSTLKIQRTQQEDSAVYLCASSLIGPSSYEQYFGPGTRLTVT.

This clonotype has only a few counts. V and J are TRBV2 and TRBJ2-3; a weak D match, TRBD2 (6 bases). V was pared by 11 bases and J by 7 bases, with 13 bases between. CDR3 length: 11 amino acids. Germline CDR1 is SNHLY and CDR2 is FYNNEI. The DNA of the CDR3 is TGTGCCGCCGGGGGTACGAATACGCAGTATTTT. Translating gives CAAGGTNTQYF.

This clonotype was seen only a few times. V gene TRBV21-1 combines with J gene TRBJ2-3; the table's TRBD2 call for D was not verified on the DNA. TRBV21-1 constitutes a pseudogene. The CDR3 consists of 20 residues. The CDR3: CASSHGRGTHPPPGTDTQYF. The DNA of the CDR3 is TGTGCCAGCAGCCATGGGAGGGGGACTCATCCCCCCCCTGGCACAGATACGCAGTATTTT.

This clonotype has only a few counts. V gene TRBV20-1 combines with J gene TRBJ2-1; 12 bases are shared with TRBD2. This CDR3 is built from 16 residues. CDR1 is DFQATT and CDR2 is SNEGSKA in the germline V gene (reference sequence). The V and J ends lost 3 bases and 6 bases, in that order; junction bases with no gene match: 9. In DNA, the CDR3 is TGCAGTGCTAGGGTCTCTAGCGGGAGGGCCCGCAATGAGCAGTTCTTC. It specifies CSARVSSGRARNEQFF.

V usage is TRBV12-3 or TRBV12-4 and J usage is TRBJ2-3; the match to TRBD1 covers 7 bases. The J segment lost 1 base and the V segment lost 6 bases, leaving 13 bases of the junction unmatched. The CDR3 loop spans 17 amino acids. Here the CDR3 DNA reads TGTGCCAGCAGCTCGACAGGGCATTCTTGGGGCACAGATACGCAGTATTTT. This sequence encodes CASSSTGHSWGTDTQYF.

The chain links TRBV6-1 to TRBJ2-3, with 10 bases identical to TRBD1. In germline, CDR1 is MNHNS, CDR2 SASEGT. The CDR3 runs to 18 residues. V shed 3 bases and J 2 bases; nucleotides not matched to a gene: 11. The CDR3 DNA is TGTGCCAGCAGTGATCTCTTTGGGACAGGGGATCTCACAGATACGCAGTATTTT. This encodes CASSDLFGTGDLTDTQYF.

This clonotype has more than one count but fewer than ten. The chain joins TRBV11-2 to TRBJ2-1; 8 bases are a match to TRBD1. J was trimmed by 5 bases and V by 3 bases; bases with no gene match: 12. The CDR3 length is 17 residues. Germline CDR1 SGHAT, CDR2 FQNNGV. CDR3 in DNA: TGTGCCAGCAGCTTCGAAGGGGGACAGGCCCCTAACAATGAGCAGTTCTTC. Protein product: CASSFEGGQAPNNEQFF. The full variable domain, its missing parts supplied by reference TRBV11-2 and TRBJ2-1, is EAGVAQSPRYKIIEKRQSVAFWCNPISGHATLYWYQQILGQGPKLLIQFQNNGVVDDSQLPKDRFSAERLKGVDSTLKIQPAKLEDSAVYLCASSFEGGQAPNNEQFFGPGTRLTVL.

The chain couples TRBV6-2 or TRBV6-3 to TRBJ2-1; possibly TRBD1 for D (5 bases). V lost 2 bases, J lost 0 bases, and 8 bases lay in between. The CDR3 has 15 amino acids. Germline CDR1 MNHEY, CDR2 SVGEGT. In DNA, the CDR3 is TGTGCCAGCAGTTACACAGACAGCTCCTACAATGAGCAGTTCTTC. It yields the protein CASSYTDSSYNEQFF.